This TCR beta chain was obtained from a study of regulatory T cells in long-lasting Graves disease. Described time point: newly diagnosed GD, antithyroid drugs for less than 3 months. Following extraction of RNA from PBMCs, that RNA was used to make the TCR library. Building the TCR beta libraries relied on iRepertoire HTBI primers, and CDR3 regions underwent Arm-PCR. One entry per CDR3 protein results from TCRdb running MiXCR on the multiplex PCR reads. The data hold 350,000 to 500,000 distinct CDR3 sequences, with 16% observed a single time. CDR3 length: 13 residues. The V end lost 4 bases, the J end lost 6 bases, and 10 bases lay between the germline ends. Germline lookup yields CDR1 SGHRS and CDR2 YFSETQ. The data were also submitted as part of a second study, on T cells in Graves' hyperthyroidism and ophthalmopathy.

Sequenced material: peripheral blood mononuclear cells (PBMCs), taken at new diagnosis, from a patient treated with antithyroid drugs. The source is a young woman with Graves disease. The genes are TRBV5-1 and TRBJ2-2; TRBD2 is a possible D gene (6 bases). CDR3 DNA: TGCGCCAGCAGCGTGGAGGGCGCCGGGGAGCTGTTTTTT. It translates to CASSVEGAGELFF.